These T cell receptor beta chains were read from a single sample in a study of T cells in localized non-small cell lung cancer. TCRdb's copy holds only in-frame clones and misses some; the assay was immunoSEQ multiplex PCR. The sample consists of under 40,000 clones, about nine tenths of them appearing once. Specimen: peripheral blood, collected before any cancer treatment. The receptors stem from a male donor aged 60 or over with stage III lung adenocarcinoma. The CDR3 runs from the conserved cysteine through the conserved F or W. D genes are given only for firm matches. A row's size may be missing; if present it is once, few, many or a size class.

v_call: TRBV5-6
d_call: -
j_call: TRBJ2-3
clone_size: -
cdr3_aa: CASSPGTDTDTQYF
cdr3_nt: TGTGCCAGCAGCCCTGGTACAGACACAGATACGCAGTATTTT

v_call: TRBV11-1
d_call: -
j_call: TRBJ2-1
clone_size: -
cdr3_aa: CASSGTGTPSSNNEQFF
cdr3_nt: TGTGCCAGCAGCGGTACCGGGACGCCCAGCTCGAACAATGAGCAGTTCTTC

v_call: TRBV5-4
d_call: -
j_call: TRBJ2-5
clone_size: -
cdr3_aa: CASSLGDQQETQYF
cdr3_nt: TGTGCCAGCAGCTTGGGGGACCAGCAAGAGACCCAGTACTTC

v_call: TRBV30
d_call: -
j_call: TRBJ2-3
clone_size: -
cdr3_aa: CALEEGGGSTDTQYF
cdr3_nt: TGTGCCTTGGAAGAGGGGGGTGGTAGCACAGATACGCAGTATTTT

v_call: TRBV2
d_call: TRBD1
j_call: TRBJ1-5
clone_size: -
cdr3_aa: CASSGYGTGGQPQHF
cdr3_nt: TGTGCCAGCAGTGGATACGGGACAGGGGGTCAGCCCCAGCATTTT

v_call: TRBV6-5
d_call: -
j_call: TRBJ1-1
clone_size: -
cdr3_aa: CASSFKHVNTEAFF
cdr3_nt: TGTGCCAGCAGTTTCAAACACGTGAACACTGAAGCTTTCTTT

v_call: TRBV5-1
d_call: TRBD1
j_call: TRBJ2-1
clone_size: -
cdr3_aa: CASRPGQGSYNEQFF
cdr3_nt: TGCGCCAGCAGACCGGGACAGGGTTCCTACAATGAGCAGTTCTTC

v_call: TRBV2
d_call: -
j_call: TRBJ1-1
clone_size: -
cdr3_aa: CASSRDTNTEAFF
cdr3_nt: TGTGCCAGCTCCCGGGACACAAACACTGAAGCTTTCTTT

v_call: TRBV9
d_call: -
j_call: TRBJ2-7
clone_size: -
cdr3_aa: CASSGGVWGEQYF
cdr3_nt: TGTGCCAGCAGCGGAGGGGTATGGGGCGAGCAGTACTTC

v_call: TRBV9
d_call: -
j_call: TRBJ2-2
clone_size: -
cdr3_aa: CASSAGTRSVGELFF
cdr3_nt: TGTGCCAGCAGCGCCGGGACCCGTAGTGTCGGGGAGCTGTTTTTT

v_call: TRBV30
d_call: -
j_call: TRBJ1-1
clone_size: -
cdr3_aa: CAWSVWLKDSEAFF
cdr3_nt: TGTGCCTGGAGTGTATGGTTAAAGGACTCTGAAGCTTTCTTT

v_call: TRBV2
d_call: -
j_call: TRBJ2-5
clone_size: -
cdr3_aa: CASSLETQYF
cdr3_nt: TGTGCCAGCAGCCTGGAGACCCAGTACTTC

v_call: TRBV6-1
d_call: TRBD1
j_call: TRBJ2-7
clone_size: -
cdr3_aa: CASTLDRGRHEQYF
cdr3_nt: TGTGCCAGCACTCTCGACAGGGGGCGGCACGAGCAGTACTTC

v_call: TRBV5-8
d_call: -
j_call: TRBJ2-1
clone_size: few
cdr3_aa: CASSLESSPLNEQFF
cdr3_nt: TGTGCCAGCAGCTTGGAATCTAGTCCCCTCAATGAGCAGTTCTTC

v_call: TRBV5-1
d_call: -
j_call: TRBJ2-1
clone_size: -
cdr3_aa: CASIKSVNSYNEQFF
cdr3_nt: TGCGCCAGCATCAAAAGCGTGAACTCCTACAATGAGCAGTTCTTC

v_call: TRBV7-3
d_call: -
j_call: TRBJ2-7
clone_size: -
cdr3_aa: CASSYGPYGFEQYF
cdr3_nt: TGTGCCAGCAGCTACGGGCCCTACGGGTTCGAGCAGTACTTC

v_call: TRBV4-2
d_call: TRBD2
j_call: TRBJ2-5
clone_size: -
cdr3_aa: CASSQASGRAVEETQYF
cdr3_nt: TGTGCCAGCAGCCAGGCTAGCGGGAGGGCCGTGGAAGAGACCCAGTACTTC